Below, 9 T cell receptor beta chains from the same sample are listed, as sequenced in a study of blood T cell repertoires in COVID-19. Some clones are missing from TCRdb's copy, which holds only in-frame ones; the method was immunoSEQ multiplex PCR. The data contain over 100,000 clones, approximately 80% of them singletons. Sequencing was carried out using peripheral blood. The receptors here all came from a man between 60 and 70 years old with acute or convalescent COVID-19.

The rearrangement links TRBV18 to TRBJ1-5; 8 nucleotides align to TRBD1. V was clipped by 3 bases and J by 7 bases; unmatched bases: 8. The length of the CDR3 is 15 residues. Looked up from germline, CDR1 is KGHSH and CDR2 is LQKENI. In nucleotides, the CDR3 is TGTGCCAGCTCACCCGGACAGGGTCAGCACCAGCCCCAGCATTTT. It encodes CASSPGQGQHQPQHF.

The chain links TRBV11-2 to TRBJ1-5, with D possibly matching TRBD1 (6 bases). Between the trimmed V and J ends, which lost 4 bases and 7 bases, there was a span of 11 bases. Germline CDR1 SGHAT, CDR2 FQNNGV. The CDR3 covers 13 residues. In DNA, the CDR3 is TGTGCCAGCAGCTCAAACAGGGTCCAGCCCCAGCATTTT. Its translation: CASSSNRVQPQHF.

The chain carries TRBV10-3 and TRBJ2-3; 11 bases match TRBD2. The CDR3 length is 17 residues. Looked up from germline, CDR1 is ENHRY and CDR2 is SYGVKD. Germline trimming cut 10 bases from V and 0 bases from J; bases unmatched to any gene: 12. DNA for the CDR3: TGTGCCACAGCCCGAGGAGGGACTAGCGGAAGCACAGATACGCAGTATTTT. Encoded protein: CATARGGTSGSTDTQYF.

The chain is built from TRBV7-8 and TRBJ1-5; a possible D gene is TRBD1 (5 bases). This CDR3 is built from 13 residues. From germline, CDR1 is SGHVS and CDR2 FQNEAQ. Trimming removed 5 bases from V and 6 bases from J, with 11 bases in between. CDR3 sequence (DNA): TGTGCCAGCAGCCTTCAGGGCCGTCAGCCCCAGCATTTT. Its translation: CASSLQGRQPQHF.

The chain links TRBV11-3 to TRBJ1-1; TRBD1 might be the D (6 bases). This CDR3 spans 15 amino acids. CDR1 SGHNT and CDR2 YENEEA come from the germline V gene. V lost 5 bases and J 3 bases, leaving 16 bases between the germline ends. The CDR3 DNA is TGTGCCAGCAGCAACATCAGGGGAGGGCACACTGAAGCTTTCTTT. Protein product: CASSNIRGGHTEAFF.

The chain combines TRBV3-1 (or the pseudogene TRBV3-2) with TRBJ2-1; D is possibly TRBD2 (5 bases). The V gene's germline CDR1 is LGHDT and CDR2 YNNKEL (reference sequence). Trimming cost V 3 bases and J 8 bases, with 17 bases left between them. The CDR3 length is 15 residues. The CDR3 DNA sequence: TGTGCCAGCAGCCATTTGAGGGAAGCAAACGATGAGCAGTTCTTC. It codes for CASSHLREANDEQFF.

V and J are TRBV11-3 and TRBJ2-3, with D possibly being TRBD1 (6 bases). This CDR3 has 16 residues. CDR1 SGHNT and CDR2 YENEEA come from the germline V gene. V lost 5 bases, J lost 1 base, and 16 bases lay in between. CDR3 sequence reads: CASSPRTARGTDTQYF. The CDR3 bases are TGTGCCAGCAGCCCCAGGACAGCCCGGGGCACAGATACGCAGTATTTT.

The rearrangement joins TRBV5-7 to TRBJ1-4, with D possibly being TRBD1 (5 bases). TRBV5-7 is designated an ORF whose function remains uncertain. This CDR3 contains 18 residues. V was clipped by 6 bases and J by 2 bases, with 23 bases between them. The CDR3 loop reads CASTSGQGSSSTNEKLFF. CDR3 coding DNA: TGTGCCAGCACTTCCGGACAAGGGTCGAGTTCCACTAATGAAAAACTGTTTTTT.

The chain recombines TRBV6-1 with TRBJ1-2, with TRBD1 matching 10 bases. Unmatched junction bases numbered 2, after V lost 6 bases and J lost 1 base. The CDR3 has 14 amino acids. Germline V CDR1 and CDR2: MNHNS, SASEGT. CDR3 region: CASRGTGVNYGYTF. The DNA for the CDR3 is TGTGCCAGCAGGGGGACAGGGGTTAACTATGGCTACACCTTC.